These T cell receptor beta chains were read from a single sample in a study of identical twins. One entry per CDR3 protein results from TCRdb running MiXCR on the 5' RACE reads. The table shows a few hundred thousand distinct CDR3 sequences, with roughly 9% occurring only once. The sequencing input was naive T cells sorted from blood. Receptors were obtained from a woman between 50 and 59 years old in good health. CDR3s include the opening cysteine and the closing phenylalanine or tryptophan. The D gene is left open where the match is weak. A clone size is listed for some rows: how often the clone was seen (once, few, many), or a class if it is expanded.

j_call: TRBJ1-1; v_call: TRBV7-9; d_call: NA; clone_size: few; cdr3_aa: CASSLVGSGIGGAGAEAFF; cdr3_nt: TGTGCCAGCAGCTTAGTAGGTTCTGGAATTGGCGGGGCTGGGGCTGAAGCTTTCTTT
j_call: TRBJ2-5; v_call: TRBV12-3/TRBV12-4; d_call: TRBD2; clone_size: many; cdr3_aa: CASSLGAGGPYETQYF; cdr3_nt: TGTGCCAGCAGTTTAGGAGCGGGAGGGCCTTACGAGACCCAGTACTTC
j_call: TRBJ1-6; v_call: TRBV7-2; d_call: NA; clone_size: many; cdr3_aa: CASSANRAFNSPLHF; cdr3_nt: TGTGCCAGCAGCGCGAACCGGGCCTTCAATTCACCCCTCCACTTT
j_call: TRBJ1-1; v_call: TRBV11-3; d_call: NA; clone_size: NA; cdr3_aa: CASSLVSGGYTEAFF; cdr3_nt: TGTGCCAGCAGCTTAGTGTCCGGGGGGTACACTGAAGCTTTCTTT
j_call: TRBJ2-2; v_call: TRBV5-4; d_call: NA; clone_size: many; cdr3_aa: CASTEGANTGELFF; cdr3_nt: TGTGCCAGCACCGAGGGGGCGAACACCGGGGAGCTGTTTTTT
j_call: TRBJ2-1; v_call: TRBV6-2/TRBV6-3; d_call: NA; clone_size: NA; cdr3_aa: CASSYSIGSEQFF; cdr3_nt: TGTGCCAGCAGTTACTCGATCGGGAGTGAGCAGTTCTTC
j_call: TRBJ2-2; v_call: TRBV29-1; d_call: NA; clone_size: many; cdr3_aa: CSVRGGAEGNTGELFF; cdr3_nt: TGCAGCGTCCGAGGGGGGGCCGAGGGGAACACCGGGGAGCTGTTTTTT
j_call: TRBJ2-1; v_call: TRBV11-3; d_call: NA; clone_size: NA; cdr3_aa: CASSQGRGDYNEQFF; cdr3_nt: TGTGCCAGCAGCCAGGGCCGAGGGGACTACAATGAGCAGTTCTTC
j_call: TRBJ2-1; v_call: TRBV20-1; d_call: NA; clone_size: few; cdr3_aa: CSASRTIRSYNEQFF; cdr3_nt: TGCAGTGCTAGTAGGACGATTCGCTCCTACAATGAGCAGTTCTTC
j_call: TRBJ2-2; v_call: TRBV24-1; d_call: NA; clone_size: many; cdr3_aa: CATSDYGNTGELFF; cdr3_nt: TGTGCCACCAGTGATTACGGGAACACCGGGGAGCTGTTTTTT
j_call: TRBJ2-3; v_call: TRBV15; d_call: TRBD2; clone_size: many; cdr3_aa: CATSREDPAGGSVHTQYF; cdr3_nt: TGTGCCACCAGCAGGGAGGACCCCGCGGGAGGGTCTGTACATACGCAGTATTTT
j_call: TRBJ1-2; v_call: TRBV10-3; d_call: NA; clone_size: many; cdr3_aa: CAISGTDYGYTF; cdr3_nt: TGTGCCATCAGTGGGACAGACTATGGCTACACCTTC
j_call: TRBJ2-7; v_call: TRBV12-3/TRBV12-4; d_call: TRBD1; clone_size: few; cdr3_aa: CAVVLQGKAYEQYF; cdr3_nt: TGTGCCGTCGTATTACAGGGGAAGGCCTACGAGCAGTACTTC
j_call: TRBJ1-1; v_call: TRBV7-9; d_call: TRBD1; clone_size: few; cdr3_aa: CASSTPGQINTEAFF; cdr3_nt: TGTGCCAGCAGCACCCCGGGACAGATAAACACTGAAGCTTTCTTT
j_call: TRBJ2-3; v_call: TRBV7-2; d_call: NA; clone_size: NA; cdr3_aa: CASSFPRDTQYF; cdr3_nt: TGTGCCAGCAGCTTCCCTCGAGATACGCAGTATTTT
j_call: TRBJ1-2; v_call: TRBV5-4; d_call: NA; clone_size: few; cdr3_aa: CASSLARGSGYTF; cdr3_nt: TGTGCCAGCAGCTTGGCCCGGGGTTCCGGCTACACCTTC
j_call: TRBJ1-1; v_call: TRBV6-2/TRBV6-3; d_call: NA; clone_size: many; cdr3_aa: CASSLVGMNTEAFF; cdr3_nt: TGTGCCAGCAGCCTGGTGGGAATGAACACTGAAGCTTTCTTT
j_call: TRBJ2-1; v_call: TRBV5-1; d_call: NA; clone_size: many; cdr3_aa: CASSFDFLYNEQFF; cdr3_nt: TGCGCCAGCAGCTTTGACTTTCTATACAATGAGCAGTTCTTC
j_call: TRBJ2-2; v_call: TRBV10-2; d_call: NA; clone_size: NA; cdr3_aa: CALRVGANTGELFF; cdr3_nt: TGCGCCCTCAGAGTGGGGGCGAACACCGGGGAGCTGTTTTTT
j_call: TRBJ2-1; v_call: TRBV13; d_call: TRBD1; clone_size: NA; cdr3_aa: CASSEQGAGGRYNEQFF; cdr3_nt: TGTGCCTCCTCGGAACAGGGGGCTGGTGGGCGCTACAATGAGCAGTTCTTC
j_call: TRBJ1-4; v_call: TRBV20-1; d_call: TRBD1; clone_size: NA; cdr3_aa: CSARNRQGHEKLFF; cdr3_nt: TGCAGTGCTAGAAATCGACAGGGACACGAAAAACTGTTTTTT
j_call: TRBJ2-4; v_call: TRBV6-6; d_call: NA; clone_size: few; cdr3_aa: CASSSTRRGAKNIQYF; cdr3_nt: TGTGCCAGCAGCTCTACTAGAAGGGGAGCCAAAAACATTCAGTACTTC
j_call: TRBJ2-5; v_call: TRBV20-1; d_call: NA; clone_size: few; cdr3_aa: CSAIPGQETQYF; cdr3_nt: TGCAGTGCTATCCCAGGGCAGGAGACCCAGTACTTC
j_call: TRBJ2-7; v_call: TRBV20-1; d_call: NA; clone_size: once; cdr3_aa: CSASVQHSYEQYF; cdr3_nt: TGCAGTGCTAGTGTACAGCACTCCTACGAGCAGTACTTC
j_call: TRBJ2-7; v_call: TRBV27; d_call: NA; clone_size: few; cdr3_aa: CASSLGPLLYEQYF; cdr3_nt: TGTGCCAGCAGTTTAGGCCCCCTCCTCTACGAGCAGTACTTC
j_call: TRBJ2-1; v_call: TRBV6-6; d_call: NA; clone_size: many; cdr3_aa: CASGAGQSNNEQFF; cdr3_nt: TGTGCCAGCGGAGCGGGACAGTCTAACAATGAGCAGTTCTTC
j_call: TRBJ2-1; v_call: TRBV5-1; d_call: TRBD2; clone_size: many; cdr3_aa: CASSSGLAGGGSYNEQFF; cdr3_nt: TGCGCCAGCAGCTCGGGACTAGCGGGAGGGGGCTCCTACAATGAGCAGTTCTTC
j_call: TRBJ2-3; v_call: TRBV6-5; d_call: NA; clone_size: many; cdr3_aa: CASSYLASPNTDTQYF; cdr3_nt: TGTGCCAGCAGTTACCTAGCGAGTCCCAACACAGATACGCAGTATTTT
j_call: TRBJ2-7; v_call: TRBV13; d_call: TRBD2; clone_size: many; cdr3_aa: CASSLRASGMGEQYF; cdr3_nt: TGTGCCAGCAGCTTAAGGGCTAGCGGGATGGGTGAGCAGTACTTC